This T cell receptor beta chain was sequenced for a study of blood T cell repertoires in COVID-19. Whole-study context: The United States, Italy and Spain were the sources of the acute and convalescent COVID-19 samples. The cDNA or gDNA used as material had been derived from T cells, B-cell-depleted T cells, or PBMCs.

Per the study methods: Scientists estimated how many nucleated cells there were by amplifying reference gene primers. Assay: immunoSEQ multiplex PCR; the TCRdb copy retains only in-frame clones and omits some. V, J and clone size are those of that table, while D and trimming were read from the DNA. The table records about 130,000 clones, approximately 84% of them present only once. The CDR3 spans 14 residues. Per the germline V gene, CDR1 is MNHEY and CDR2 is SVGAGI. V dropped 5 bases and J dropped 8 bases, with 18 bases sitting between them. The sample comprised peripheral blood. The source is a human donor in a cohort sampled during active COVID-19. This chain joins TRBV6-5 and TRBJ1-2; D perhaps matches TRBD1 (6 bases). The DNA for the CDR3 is TGTGCCAGCAGTATTCGGGTGTCAGGGGCCGGCTACACCTTC. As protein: CASSIRVSGAGYTF.